The rows below give T cell receptor beta chains drawn from one sample of a study of blood T cell repertoires in COVID-19. The data were produced by immunoSEQ multiplex PCR, yet TCRdb's version contains in-frame clones alone and is incomplete. The sample yields around 72,000 clones, approximately 88% seen once. Sequenced: peripheral blood. These receptors were obtained from a woman in her 70s with acute or convalescent COVID-19. The CDR3 runs from the conserved cysteine through the conserved F or W. D genes are given only for firm matches. Size is omitted from some rows. Given values are once, few, many or a class for expanded clones.

j_call | d_call | v_call | clone_size | cdr3_aa | cdr3_nt
TRBJ1-6 | NA | TRBV19 | NA | CASSIEGRYNSPLHF | TGTGCCAGTAGTATAGAGGGCAGATATAATTCACCCCTCCACTTT
TRBJ2-7 | TRBD2 | TRBV14 | NA | CASSQMWGAGGREQYF | TGTGCCAGCAGCCAGATGTGGGGAGCGGGGGGGAGAGAGCAGTACTTC
TRBJ1-3 | NA | TRBV28 | NA | CASSPGGTGNTIYF | TGTGCCAGCAGCCCTGGGGGGACTGGAAACACCATATATTTT
TRBJ2-6 | NA | TRBV9 | once | CASSGQAGGHGANVLTF | TGTGCCAGCAGCGGACAGGCCGGGGGGCATGGGGCCAACGTCCTGACTTTC
TRBJ1-1 | NA | TRBV3-1/TRBV3-2 | NA | CASSQTQTEAFF | TGTGCCAGCAGCCAAACGCAGACTGAAGCTTTCTTT
TRBJ2-3 | TRBD2 | TRBV7-2 | NA | CASSPLLAGGADTQYF | TGTGCCAGCAGCCCTCTTCTAGCGGGAGGGGCAGATACGCAGTATTTT
TRBJ1-1 | TRBD1 | TRBV18 | NA | CASSSGQGSTEAFF | TGTGCCAGCTCATCTGGACAGGGGAGCACTGAAGCTTTCTTT
TRBJ2-7 | TRBD1 | TRBV4-2 | NA | CASSKQGEGYEQYF | TGTGCCAGCAGCAAACAGGGGGAAGGCTACGAGCAGTACTTC
TRBJ2-1 | TRBD2 | TRBV5-1 | NA | CASSLAWEGEQFF | TGCGCCAGCAGCTTGGCATGGGAGGGTGAGCAGTTCTTC
TRBJ2-3 | NA | TRBV19 | NA | CASNQGTDTQYF | TGTGCCAGTAACCAGGGTACAGATACGCAGTATTTT
TRBJ1-5 | NA | TRBV19 | NA | CASNSWEGVNQPQHF | TGTGCCAGTAACTCTTGGGAAGGGGTCAATCAGCCCCAGCATTTT
TRBJ1-4 | NA | TRBV2 | NA | CASSAERTDEKLFF | TGTGCCAGCAGCGCGGAGAGAACTGATGAAAAACTGTTTTTT
TRBJ1-6 | NA | TRBV19 | NA | CASSRKTVDNSPLHF | TGTGCCAGTAGTCGAAAGACAGTAGACAATTCACCCCTCCACTTT
TRBJ1-1 | TRBD1 | TRBV4-3 | NA | CASSRWGQGNTEAFF | TGCGCCAGCAGCCGATGGGGACAGGGGAACACTGAAGCTTTCTTT
TRBJ2-1 | NA | TRBV3-1/TRBV3-2 | NA | CASSPGVNEQFF | TGTGCCAGCAGCCCCGGGGTGAATGAGCAGTTCTTC
TRBJ2-7 | NA | TRBV27 | few | CASKPPQSTVGEQYF | TGTGCCAGCAAACCCCCCCAATCGACAGTCGGCGAGCAGTACTTC
TRBJ1-2 | NA | TRBV5-1 | NA | CASSLDSNGYTF | TGCGCCAGCAGCTTGGACAGCAATGGCTACACCTTC